This T cell receptor beta chain originates from a study of technical replicates of blood from a few donors. Sequencing used immunoSEQ multiplex PCR; TCRdb keeps in-frame clones, though not all of them. This sample has about 94,000 clones, with 95% found just once. This clone was seen once. The CDR3 extends over 14 amino acids. V lost 0 bases and J lost 4, with 10 bases in between. Germline CDR1 and CDR2: SGHNT and YYREEE (reference sequence). Sequenced: T cells isolated from PBMCs. V gene TRBV5-4 combines with J gene TRBJ1-2; D may be TRBD1 (6 bases). This receptor was identified in a human donor in good health. In nucleotides, the CDR3 is TGTGCCAGCAGCTTGGAGGGGGGGTTCTATGGCTACACCTTC. Translated, it gives CASSLEGGFYGYTF.